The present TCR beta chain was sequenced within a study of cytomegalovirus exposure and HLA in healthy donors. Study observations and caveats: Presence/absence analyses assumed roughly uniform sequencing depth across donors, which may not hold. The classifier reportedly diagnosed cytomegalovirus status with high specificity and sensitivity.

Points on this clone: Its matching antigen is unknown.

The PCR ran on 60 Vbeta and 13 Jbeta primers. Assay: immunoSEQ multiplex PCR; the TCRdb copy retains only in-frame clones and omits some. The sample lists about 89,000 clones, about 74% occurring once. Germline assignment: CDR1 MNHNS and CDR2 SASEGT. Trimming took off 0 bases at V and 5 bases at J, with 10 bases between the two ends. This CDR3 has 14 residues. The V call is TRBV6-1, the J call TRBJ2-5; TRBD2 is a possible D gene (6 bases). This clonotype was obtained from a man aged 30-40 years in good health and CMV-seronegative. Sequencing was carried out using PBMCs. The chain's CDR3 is CASSEAGGKETQYF. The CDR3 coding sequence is TGTGCCAGCAGTGAAGCGGGGGGAAAGGAGACCCAGTACTTC.